This TCR beta chain was recorded in a study of T cell responses to AZD1222 COVID-19 vaccine. On the study more broadly: Whether given at about 4 or about 12 weeks, second doses were pooled.

Findings and limits, study-wide: When two AZD1222 doses had been given, Spike-specific TCR breadth and depth rose. There were mostly white British donors and more females than males, and clonal diversity was possibly underestimated.

The trim removed 5 bases at V and 4 bases at J, leaving 9 bases unmatched. Germline values: CDR1 SEHNR, CDR2 FQNEAQ (reference sequence). The CDR3 totals 15 residues. Regarding this clone: Its antigen is not identified.

TCRdb's copy holds only in-frame clones and misses some; the assay was immunoSEQ multiplex PCR. The table shows under 85,000 clones, with about 88% occurring only once. The chain couples TRBV7-9 to TRBJ2-5, with 8 positions matching TRBD1. The TCR comes from an adult in good health. Material: peripheral blood, obtained on day 0 of AZD1222 vaccination. The DNA for the CDR3 is TGTGCCAGCAGCGTCAGGGGGCAGGTCACAGAGACCCAGTACTTC. Its translation is CASSVRGQVTETQYF.